Sequencing of this T cell receptor beta chain was carried out in a study of blood T cell repertoires in COVID-19. In the study overall: The samples span acute and convalescent COVID-19 from the United States, Italy and Spain. Nucleic acid was either cDNA or gDNA, and it came from T cells, B-cell-depleted T cells, or PBMCs.

V shed 4 bases, J shed 8 bases, and the junction held 7 bases outside the gene matches. This CDR3 is 15 amino acids long. The germline CDR1 and CDR2 sequences are SEHNR and FQNEAQ (reference sequence). How the authors handled the data: Estimated nucleated cell counts came from reference gene primer amplification. Clones were read by immunoSEQ multiplex PCR, and TCRdb kept only the in-frame ones, dropping some. The V and J calls and clone size are taken from that table; D and trimming were inferred from the DNA. The sample holds 200,000 to 300,000 clones, approximately 80% seen once. This TCR was sampled from a man aged 60 to 69 with acute or convalescent COVID-19. V is TRBV7-9 and J is TRBJ2-2; 10 bases are shared with TRBD1. The source material was peripheral blood. This CDR3 reads CASSYPRDRGGELFF. DNA for the CDR3: TGTGCCAGCAGCTACCCCCGGGACAGGGGAGGGGAGCTGTTTTTT.